In this sample, the clone carrying this T cell receptor (beta chain) turned up many times. These data come from a study of T cells in Graves' hyperthyroidism and ophthalmopathy. From RNA transcripts, TCR beta CDR3 regions were amplified. The primer set for the first-round RT-PCR of the TCR CDR3 was HTBI. MiXCR was run by TCRdb on the multiplex PCR reads, yielding one entry per CDR3 protein. The repertoire holds nearly 750,000 distinct CDR3 sequences, with 35% as singletons. The specimen was blood. The TCR was taken from a woman in her forties with Graves' hyperthyroidism.

The DNA for the CDR3 is TGCAGCGTCGCAACGACAGACCATCGACAGAGAGCTTTCTTT. Its protein is CSVATTDHRQRAFF. This sequence joins TRBV29-1 and TRBJ1-1; D is possibly TRBD1 (5 bases). The germline gives CDR1 SQVTM, CDR2 ANQGSEA. The CDR3 is made up of 14 amino acids. The V and J ends lost 6 bases and 10 bases respectively, with 24 bases between them.